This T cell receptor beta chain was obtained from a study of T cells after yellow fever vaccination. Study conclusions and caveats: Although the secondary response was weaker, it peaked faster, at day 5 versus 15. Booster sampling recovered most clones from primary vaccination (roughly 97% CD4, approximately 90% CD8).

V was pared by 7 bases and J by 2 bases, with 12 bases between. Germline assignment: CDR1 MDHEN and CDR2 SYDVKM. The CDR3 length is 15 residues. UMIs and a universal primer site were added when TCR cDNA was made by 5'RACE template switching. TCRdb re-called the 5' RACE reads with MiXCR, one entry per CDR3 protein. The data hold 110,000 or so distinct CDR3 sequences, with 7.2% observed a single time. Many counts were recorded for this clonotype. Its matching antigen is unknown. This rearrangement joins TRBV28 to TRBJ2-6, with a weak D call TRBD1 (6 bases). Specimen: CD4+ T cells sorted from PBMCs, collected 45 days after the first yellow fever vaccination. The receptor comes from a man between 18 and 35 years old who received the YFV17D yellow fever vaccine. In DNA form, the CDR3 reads TGTGCCAGCACGGCAGGGGCAGCTGGGGCCAACGTCCTGACTTTC. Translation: CASTAGAAGANVLTF.